The sequence of this T cell receptor (beta chain) was determined in a study of blood T cell repertoires in COVID-19. Study-level information: The study drew acute and convalescent COVID-19 samples from the United States, Italy and Spain. Nucleic acid was either cDNA or gDNA, and it came from T cells, B-cell-depleted T cells, or PBMCs.

The authors' processing: Amplification from reference gene primers served as the basis for estimated nucleated cell counts. The table came from immunoSEQ multiplex PCR; TCRdb's copy has only in-frame clones and leaves some out. Clonal size and the V and J genes are those of that table, whereas D and trimming came from the DNA. Among some 220,000 clones listed, 80% were seen once. This clone was detected only once. Germline lookup yields CDR1 MNHNS and CDR2 SASEGT. Trimming pared 2 bases from V and 0 bases from J, leaving 10 bases between. The CDR3 loop spans 15 amino acids. Sequenced material: peripheral blood. The chain carries TRBV6-1 and TRBJ2-5, with D tentatively TRBD2 (6 bases). This receptor was obtained from a woman in her sixties or seventies with acute or convalescent COVID-19. CDR3 protein: CASSEMGLYQETQYF. In DNA, the CDR3 is TGTGCCAGCAGTGAAATGGGACTGTACCAAGAGACCCAGTACTTC.